Sequencing of this T cell receptor (beta chain) was carried out in a study of T cell repertoires in cytomegalovirus infection. Points on this clonotype: Its specificity is unknown.

TCRdb reprocessed the reads with MiXCR, giving one entry per CDR3 protein. The sample yields about 740,000 distinct CDR3 sequences, around a third seen once. In germline, CDR1 is MNHEY, CDR2 SVGAGI. Trimming stripped 5 bases from V and 3 bases from J, with 8 bases between. This CDR3 is 12 amino acids long. The sequencing here drew on cultured PBMCs, taken from culture after CMV antigen stimulation. This TCR was sampled from a human donor in good health (CMV status not recorded). Some clones in this sample may be carry-over from other donors' samples. The rearrangement uses TRBV6-5 and TRBJ2-7, with D perhaps TRBD1 (5 bases). In nucleotides, the CDR3 is TGTGCCAGCAGTGGACACCGCTACGAGCAGTACTTC. Its protein is CASSGHRYEQYF.